The 8 T cell receptor beta chains given below trace back to one sample, sequenced in a study of T cells in tuberculosis. Thawed, overnight-rested PBMC were stained with GMM-loaded CD1B tetramer, viability dye and anti-CD3, then sorted. The lipid loaded on the CD1B tetramers was C32 glucose monomycolate from Rhodococcus equi. Sequencing was performed with immunoSEQ multiplex PCR; in TCRdb, only in-frame clones are kept and a portion is missing. The sample records some 60,000 clones, under 90% being singletons. The sample taken for sequencing was CD1b-GMM tetramer-negative cells sorted from PBMCs. The receptors shown here come from an adult woman with latent tuberculosis.

V is TRBV28 and J is TRBJ1-1; tentatively, D is TRBD1 (5 bases). CDR1 is MDHEN, CDR2 SYDVKM, per germline. This CDR3 is built from 14 residues. The V and J ends lost 5 bases and 1 base respectively, with 11 bases between them. CDR3: CASSRDFPNTEAFF. The CDR3, as DNA: TGTGCCAGCAGTCGGGACTTTCCGAACACTGAAGCTTTCTTT.

The chain combines TRBV7-3 with TRBJ2-7; TRBD1 agrees at 7 bases. CDR1 and CDR2 from the germline V gene are SGHTA and FQGTGA. The CDR3 consists of 16 residues. The V segment lost 4 bases and the J segment 3 bases; nucleotides outside the gene matches: 12. CDR3 loop: CASSSTGQRGLYEQYF. CDR3 coding DNA: TGTGCCAGCAGCTCCACAGGGCAAAGGGGGCTCTACGAGCAGTACTTC. Supplemented by reference TRBV7-3 and TRBJ2-7, the full variable domain reads GAGVSQTPSNKVTEKGKYVELRCDPISGHTALYWYRQSLGQGPEFLIYFQGTGAADDSGLPNDRFFAVRPEGSVSTLKIQRTERGDSAVYLCASSSTGQRGLYEQYFGPGTRLTVT.

This clone was picked up a small number of times. The rearrangement joins TRBV7-6 to TRBJ2-7; a weak D match, TRBD2 (6 bases). Trimming took off 1 base at V and 3 bases at J, with 10 bases between the two ends. The germline V gene encodes CDR1 SGHVS and CDR2 FNYEAQ. The CDR3 sequence is 14 residues long. CDR3 in DNA: TGTGCCAGCAGCTTAGGGGGACTGAGCTACGAGCAGTACTTC. It is translated as CASSLGGLSYEQYF. Using reference TRBV7-6 and TRBJ2-7 for the parts outside the CDR3, the full variable domain is GAGVSQSPRYKVTKRGQDVALRCDPISGHVSLYWYRQALGQGPEFLTYFNYEAQQDKSGLPNDRFSAERPEGSISTLTIQRTEQRDSAMYRCASSLGGLSYEQYFGPGTRLTVT.

V usage is TRBV5-1 and J usage is TRBJ2-7; D remains ambiguous. This CDR3 has 13 amino acids. In germline, CDR1 is SGHRS, CDR2 YFSETQ. V dropped 0 bases and J dropped 4 bases, with 8 bases sitting between them. This chain's CDR3 is CASSLEPPYEQYF. The CDR3 coding sequence is TGCGCCAGCAGCTTGGAGCCCCCTTACGAGCAGTACTTC.

The chain has TRBV28 and TRBJ1-2, with 10 bases matching TRBD1. V lost 10 bases and J lost 6; bases outside the gene matches: 5. The germline V gene encodes CDR1 MDHEN and CDR2 SYDVKM. This CDR3 is 12 amino acids long. The CDR3 here is CATATGGNGYTF. The CDR3 nucleotides read TGTGCCACCGCGACAGGGGGCAATGGCTACACCTTC.

This rearrangement joins TRBV9 to TRBJ2-1; TRBD2 aligns across 9 bases. V gave up 4 bases and J gave up 8 bases; unmatched junction bases: 13. This CDR3 has 16 residues. CDR1 is SGDLS, CDR2 YYNGEE, per germline. The CDR3 is CASSPTGTSSWYEQFF. For the CDR3, the DNA is TGTGCCAGCAGCCCGACCGGGACTAGCAGTTGGTATGAGCAGTTCTTC.

The J gene is TRBJ2-7, the V gene TRBV28; weak D call: TRBD2 (6 bases). V lost 3 bases to trimming and J lost 0 bases, with 15 bases between them. CDR3 length equals 16 residues. The germline CDR1 and CDR2 sequences are MDHEN and SYDVKM. In DNA form, the CDR3 reads TGTGCCAGCAGTTTCCCCCTGGGTAGCGGCTCCTACGAGCAGTACTTC. Its protein is CASSFPLGSGSYEQYF.

The chain links TRBV19 to TRBJ1-6, with TRBD1 matching over 8 bases. Trimming took 3 bases from V and 1 from J; bases not matched to a gene: 8. CDR1 and CDR2 (germline): LNHDA, SQIVND (reference sequence). This CDR3 comprises 18 residues. The CDR3 DNA is TGTGCCAGTAGTATCGCTGGCAGGGGGCGATCCTATAATTCACCCCTCCACTTT. It codes for CASSIAGRGRSYNSPLHF.